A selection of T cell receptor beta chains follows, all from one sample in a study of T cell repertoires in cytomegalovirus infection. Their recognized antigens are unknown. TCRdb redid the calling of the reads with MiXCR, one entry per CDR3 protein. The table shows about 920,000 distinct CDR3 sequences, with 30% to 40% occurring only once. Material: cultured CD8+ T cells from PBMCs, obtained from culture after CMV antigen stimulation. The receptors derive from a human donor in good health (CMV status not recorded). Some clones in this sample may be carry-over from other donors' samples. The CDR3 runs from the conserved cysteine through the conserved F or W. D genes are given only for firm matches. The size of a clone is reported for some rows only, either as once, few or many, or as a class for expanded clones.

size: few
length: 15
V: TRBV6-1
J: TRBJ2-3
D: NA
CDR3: CASSLKNTRTDTQYF
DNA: TGTGCCAGCAGTCTGAAAAACACCCGCACAGATACGCAGTATTTT

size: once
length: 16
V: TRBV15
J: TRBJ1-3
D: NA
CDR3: CATSSPQAGSGNTIYF
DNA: TGTGCCACCAGCTCCCCCCAGGCGGGCTCTGGAAACACCATATATTTT

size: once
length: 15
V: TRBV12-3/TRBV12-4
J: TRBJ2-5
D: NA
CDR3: CANNSGPGTVETQYF
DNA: TGTGCCAACAACTCAGGCCCCGGGACGGTGGAGACCCAGTACTTC

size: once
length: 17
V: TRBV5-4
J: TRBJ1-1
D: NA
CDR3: CASSPLGGGGGLTEAFF
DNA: TGTGCCAGCAGCCCCTTAGGAGGCGGCGGGGGGCTCACTGAAGCTTTCTTT

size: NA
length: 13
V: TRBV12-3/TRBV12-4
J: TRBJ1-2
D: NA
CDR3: CASSFVNGDGYTF
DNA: TGTGCCAGCAGTTTCGTTAATGGGGATGGCTACACCTTC

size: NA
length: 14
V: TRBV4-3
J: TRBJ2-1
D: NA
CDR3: CASSQLGGANEQFF
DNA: TGCGCCAGCAGCCAATTGGGGGGAGCAAATGAGCAGTTCTTC

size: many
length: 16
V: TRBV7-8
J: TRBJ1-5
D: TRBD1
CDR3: CASSLDRDRANQPQHF
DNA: TGTGCCAGCAGCCTTGACCGGGACAGGGCTAATCAGCCCCAGCATTTT

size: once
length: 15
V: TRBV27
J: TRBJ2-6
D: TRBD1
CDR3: CASSRTGPGANVLTF
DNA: TGTGCCAGCAGTCGGACAGGGCCTGGGGCCAACGTCCTGACTTTC

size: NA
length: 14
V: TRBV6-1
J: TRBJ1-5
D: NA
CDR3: CASSVEGLGQPQHF
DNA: TGTGCCAGCAGTGTGGAGGGTTTGGGGCAGCCCCAGCATTTT

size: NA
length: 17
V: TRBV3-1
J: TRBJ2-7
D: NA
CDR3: CASSQAMAAGYSYEQYF
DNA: TGTGCCAGCAGCCAAGCTATGGCGGCAGGTTACTCCTACGAGCAGTACTTC

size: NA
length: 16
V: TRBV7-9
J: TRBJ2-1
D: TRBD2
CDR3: CASPTGGNPRDNEQFF
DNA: TGTGCCAGCCCAACGGGGGGGAACCCTAGGGACAATGAGCAGTTCTTC

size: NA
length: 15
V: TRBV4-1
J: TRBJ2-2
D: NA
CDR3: CASSQETLFTGELFF
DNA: TGCGCCAGCAGCCAAGAGACTCTTTTCACCGGGGAGCTGTTTTTT

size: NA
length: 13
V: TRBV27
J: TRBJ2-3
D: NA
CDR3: CASSRAPTDTQYF
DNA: TGTGCCAGCAGTCGGGCCCCCACAGATACGCAGTATTTT

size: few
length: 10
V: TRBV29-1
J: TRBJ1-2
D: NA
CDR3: CSVDRVGYTF
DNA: TGCAGCGTCGACCGGGTTGGCTACACCTTC

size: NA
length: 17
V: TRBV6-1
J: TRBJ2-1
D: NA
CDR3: CASSRTPGLGSYNEQFF
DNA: TGTGCCAGCAGTAGGACCCCTGGTTTGGGATCCTACAATGAGCAGTTCTTC

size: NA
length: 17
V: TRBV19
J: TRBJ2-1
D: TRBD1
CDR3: CASSLLTGTDLYNEQFF
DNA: TGTGCCAGTAGCCTTCTGACCGGGACAGACCTTTACAATGAGCAGTTCTTC

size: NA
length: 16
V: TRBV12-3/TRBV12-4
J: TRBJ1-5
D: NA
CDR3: CATSSWVRDADQPQHF
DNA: TGTGCCACCAGCTCTTGGGTCAGGGATGCGGATCAGCCCCAGCATTTT

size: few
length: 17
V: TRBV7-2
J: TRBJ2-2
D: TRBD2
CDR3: CASSLGVAGAYTGELFF
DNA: TGTGCCAGCAGCTTAGGTGTAGCGGGGGCCTACACCGGGGAGCTGTTTTTT

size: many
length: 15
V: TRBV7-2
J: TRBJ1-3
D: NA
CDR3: CASSLTASSGNTIYF
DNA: TGTGCCAGCAGCTTAACCGCTAGCTCTGGAAACACCATATATTTT

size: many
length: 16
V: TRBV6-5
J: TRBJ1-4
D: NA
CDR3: CASSYSGTASNEKLFF
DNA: TGTGCCAGCAGTTACTCGGGGACGGCCTCTAATGAAAAACTGTTTTTT

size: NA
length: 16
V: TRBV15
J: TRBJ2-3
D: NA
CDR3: CATSSWDPSPTDTQYF
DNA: TGTGCCACCAGCAGTTGGGACCCGAGCCCCACAGATACGCAGTATTTT

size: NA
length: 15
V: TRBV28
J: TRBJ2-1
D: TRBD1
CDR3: CASSSDRGIGNEQIF
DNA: TGTGCCAGCAGTTCCGACAGGGGGATTGGCAATGAGCAGATCTTC

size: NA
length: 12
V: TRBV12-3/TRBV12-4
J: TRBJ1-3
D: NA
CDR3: CASWGLEDTIYF
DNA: TGTGCCAGCTGGGGGCTCGAGGACACCATATATTTT

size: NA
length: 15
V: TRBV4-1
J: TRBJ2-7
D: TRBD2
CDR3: CASSPWTSFNYEQYF
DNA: TGCGCCAGCAGCCCTTGGACTAGCTTTAACTACGAGCAGTACTTC

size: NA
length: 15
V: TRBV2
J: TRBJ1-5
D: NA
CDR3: CASTPGRGGGQPQHF
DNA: TGTGCCAGCACGCCGGGCCGGGGGGGCGGTCAGCCCCAGCATTTT

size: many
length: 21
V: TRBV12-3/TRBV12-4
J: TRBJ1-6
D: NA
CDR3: CASSFIPADSFPLGGNSPLHF
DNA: TGTGCCAGCAGTTTTATTCCCGCCGACAGCTTTCCCTTGGGAGGTAATTCACCCCTCCACTTT

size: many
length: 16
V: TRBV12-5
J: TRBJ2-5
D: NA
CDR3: CASVNRTAQRQETQYF
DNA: TGTGCTAGTGTCAATCGGACAGCTCAGAGACAAGAGACCCAGTACTTC

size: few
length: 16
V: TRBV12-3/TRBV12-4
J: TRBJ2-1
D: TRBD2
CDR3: CASSLVAGGPKNEQFF
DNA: TGTGCCAGCAGTTTAGTAGCGGGGGGGCCCAAGAATGAGCAGTTCTTT

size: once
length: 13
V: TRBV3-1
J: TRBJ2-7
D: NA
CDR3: CASSQEGATEQYF
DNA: TGTGCCAGCAGCCAAGAGGGAGCGACTGAGCAGTACTTC

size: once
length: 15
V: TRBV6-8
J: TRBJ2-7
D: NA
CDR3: CASSYSSGLAYEQYF
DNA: TGTGCCAGCAGTTACTCGTCCGGCTTAGCCTACGAGCAGTACTTC

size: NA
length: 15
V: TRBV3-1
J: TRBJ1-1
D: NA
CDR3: CASSSHRSMNTEAFF
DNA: TGTGCCAGCAGCTCCCACAGGAGCATGAACACTGAAGCTTTCTTT

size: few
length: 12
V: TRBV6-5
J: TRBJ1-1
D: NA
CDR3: CASSSTGFEAFF
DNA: TGTGCCAGCAGCTCCACAGGGTTCGAAGCTTTCTTT

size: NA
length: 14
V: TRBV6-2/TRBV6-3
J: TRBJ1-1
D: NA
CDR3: CASSYSGRGYEAFF
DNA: TGTGCCAGCAGTTACTCGGGCAGGGGATATGAAGCTTTCTTT

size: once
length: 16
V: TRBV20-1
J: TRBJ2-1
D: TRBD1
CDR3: CSASHGTVFPNNEQFF
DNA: TGCAGTGCTTCACACGGGACAGTGTTCCCTAACAATGAGCAGTTCTTC

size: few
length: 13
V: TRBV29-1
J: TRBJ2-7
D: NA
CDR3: CSVDLGGPYEQYF
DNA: TGCAGCGTTGACCTAGGCGGTCCCTACGAGCAGTACTTC

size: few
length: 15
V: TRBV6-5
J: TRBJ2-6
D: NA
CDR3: CASSYSRSGANVLTF
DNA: TGTGCCAGCAGTTATTCGCGTTCTGGGGCCAACGTCCTGACTTTC

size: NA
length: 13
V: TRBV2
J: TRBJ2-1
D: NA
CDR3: CASSEYRANEQFF
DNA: TGTGCCAGCAGTGAGTACAGGGCCAATGAGCAGTTCTTC

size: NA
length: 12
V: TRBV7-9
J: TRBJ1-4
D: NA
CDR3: CASSLAGTPDLF
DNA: TGTGCCAGCAGCTTAGCCGGGACTCCGGACCTTTTT

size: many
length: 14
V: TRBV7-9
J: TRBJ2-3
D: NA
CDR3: CASSSPGSTDTQYF
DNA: TGTGCCAGCAGCTCCCCAGGTAGCACAGATACGCAGTATTTT

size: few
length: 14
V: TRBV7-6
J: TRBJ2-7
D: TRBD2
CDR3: CASTGGTSSYEQYF
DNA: TGTGCCAGCACCGGGGGGACTAGCTCCTACGAGCAGTACTTC

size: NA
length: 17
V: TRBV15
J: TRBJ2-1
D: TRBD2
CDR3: CATSRGGLAVNEGEQFF
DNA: TGTGCCACCAGCAGAGGGGGACTAGCGGTTAACGAGGGTGAGCAGTTCTTC

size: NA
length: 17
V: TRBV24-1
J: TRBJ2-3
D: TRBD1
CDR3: CATSDSLTGYGTDTQYF
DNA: TGTGCCACCAGTGATTCGCTGACAGGGTATGGGACAGATACGCAGTATTTT

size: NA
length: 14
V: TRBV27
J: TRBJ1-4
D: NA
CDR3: CASSLLGGSEKLFF
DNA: TGTGCCAGCAGTTTATTGGGGGGGAGTGAAAAACTGTTTTTT

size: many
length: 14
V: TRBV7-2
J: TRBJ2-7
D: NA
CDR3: CASSYPQDPYEQYF
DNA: TGTGCCAGCAGTTACCCCCAGGACCCCTACGAGCAGTACTTC

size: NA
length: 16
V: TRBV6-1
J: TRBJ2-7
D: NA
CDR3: CASSDVGGLSSYEQYF
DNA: TGTGCCAGCAGTGATGTGGGGGGCCTCTCCTCCTACGAGCAGTACTTC

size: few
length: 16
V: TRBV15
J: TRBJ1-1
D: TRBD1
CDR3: CATSRDYAGGVTEAFF
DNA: TGTGCCACCAGCAGAGATTATGCAGGGGGGGTCACTGAAGCTTTCTTT

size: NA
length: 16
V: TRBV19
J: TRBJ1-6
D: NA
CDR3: CASSIGPDGLNSPLHF
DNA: TGTGCCAGTAGTATAGGCCCGGACGGATTAAATTCACCCCTCCACTTT

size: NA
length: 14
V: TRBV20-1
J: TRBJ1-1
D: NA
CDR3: CSGKRGPSGTEAFF
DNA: TGCAGTGGAAAAAGAGGGCCTTCGGGCACTGAAGCTTTCTTT

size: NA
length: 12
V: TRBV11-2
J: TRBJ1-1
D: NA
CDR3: CTSSQQGTEAFF
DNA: TGTACCAGCAGCCAACAGGGAACTGAAGCTTTCTTT

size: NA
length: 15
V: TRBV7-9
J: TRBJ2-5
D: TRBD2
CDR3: CASSLQAGGRETQYF
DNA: TGTGCCAGCAGCTTACAAGCGGGGGGGCGAGAGACCCAGTACTTC

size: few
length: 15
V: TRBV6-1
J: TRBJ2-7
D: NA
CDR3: CASSEGGRVTYEQYF
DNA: TGTGCCAGCAGTGAAGGAGGCAGGGTAACCTACGAGCAGTACTTC

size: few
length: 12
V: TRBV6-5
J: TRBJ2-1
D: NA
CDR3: CASRSWGNEQFF
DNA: TGTGCTTCCCGGTCCTGGGGTAATGAGCAGTTCTTC

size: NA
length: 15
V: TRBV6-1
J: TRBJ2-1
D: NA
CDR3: CASREQGGGFNEQFF
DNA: TGTGCCAGCAGGGAACAGGGGGGGGGATTCAATGAGCAGTTCTTC

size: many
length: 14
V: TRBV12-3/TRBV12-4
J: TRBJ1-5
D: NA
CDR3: CASRRGESNQPQHF
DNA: TGTGCCAGCAGGCGGGGTGAGAGCAATCAGCCCCAGCATTTT

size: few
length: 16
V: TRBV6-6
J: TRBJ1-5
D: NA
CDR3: CASSYPGRGSNQPQHF
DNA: TGTGCCAGCAGTTACCCAGGTAGAGGAAGCAATCAGCCCCAGCATTTT